This T cell receptor beta chain was retrieved from a study of T cell responses to AZD1222 COVID-19 vaccine. The assay was immunoSEQ multiplex PCR, and TCRdb's table has in-frame clones only and misses some. The sample includes 100,000 to 150,000 clones, 75% to 90% of them seen just once. This clone was detected once. Trimming took 2 bases from V and 3 from J; bases not matched to a gene: 8. This CDR3 region has 17 residues. Germline V lookup: CDR1 MGHDK, CDR2 SYGVNS. This clonotype originated in an adult in good health. J is TRBJ2-3 and V is TRBV25-1; 10 bases line up with TRBD2. The source was peripheral blood, collected on day 0 of AZD1222 vaccination. CDR3 bases: TGTGCCAGCAGTGAACCCCAGCGGGGGGGCCGGACAGATACGCAGTATTTT. Protein: CASSEPQRGGRTDTQYF.